The entry below describes one T cell receptor beta chain. In the original processing: Nucleated cell number was recorded as an estimate derived from reference gene primer amplification. TCRdb's table, derived via immunoSEQ multiplex PCR, lists solely in-frame clones and lacks some. That table supplies the V and J calls and clone size; D and trimming were determined from the DNA. This table holds fewer than 300,000 clones, 80% to 90% found once. Germline assignment: CDR1 SGHTA and CDR2 FQGTGA. The CDR3 spans 14 residues. Trimming removed 2 bases at V and 4 bases at J, with 11 bases between. This sample was included in a study of blood T cell repertoires in COVID-19. The wider study: Samples taken during acute and convalescent COVID-19 were collected in the United States, Italy and Spain.

The clonotype originates from a man older than 75 with acute or convalescent COVID-19. The sample was peripheral blood. This chain connects TRBV7-3 to TRBJ1-1; D might be TRBD1 (6 bases). DNA for the CDR3: TGTGCCAGCAGCTTACACGCAGGGGCCACTGAAGCTTTCTTT. Translated: CASSLHAGATEAFF.